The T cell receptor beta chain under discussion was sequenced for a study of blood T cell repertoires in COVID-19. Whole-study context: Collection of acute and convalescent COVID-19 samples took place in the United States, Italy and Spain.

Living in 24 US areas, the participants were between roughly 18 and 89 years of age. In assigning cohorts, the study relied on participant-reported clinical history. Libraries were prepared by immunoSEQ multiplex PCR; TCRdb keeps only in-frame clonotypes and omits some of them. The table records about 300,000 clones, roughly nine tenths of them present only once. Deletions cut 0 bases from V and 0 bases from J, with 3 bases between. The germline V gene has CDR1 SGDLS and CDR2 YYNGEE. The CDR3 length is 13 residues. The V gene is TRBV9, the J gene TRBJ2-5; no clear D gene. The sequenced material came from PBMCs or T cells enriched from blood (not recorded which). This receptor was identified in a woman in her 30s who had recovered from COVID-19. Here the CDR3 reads CASSVADQETQYF. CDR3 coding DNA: TGTGCCAGCAGCGTAGCGGACCAAGAGACCCAGTACTTC.